This is a list of T cell receptor beta chains from one sample in a study of T cells in Graves' hyperthyroidism and ophthalmopathy. TCRdb reanalysed the multiplex PCR reads using MiXCR and keeps one entry per CDR3 protein. This sample yields under 650,000 distinct CDR3 sequences, of which 15% to 20% are seen a single time; 3.8% belongs to the top ten. The sample comprised blood. These receptors were collected from a woman between 25 and 40 years old with Graves' hyperthyroidism. Both conserved end residues are part of each CDR3. Each record gives: V gene, clone size, J gene, D gene, CDR3 protein, CDR3 DNA. D genes are given only for firm matches. The size entry is marked missing in some rows and otherwise reads once, few, many or a size class.

V: TRBV5-1
size: many
J: TRBJ2-2
D: TRBD1
CDR3: CASATGAHTGELFF
DNA: TGCGCCAGCGCCACAGGGGCCCACACCGGGGAGCTGTTTTTT

V: TRBV7-2
size: few
J: TRBJ1-3
D: TRBD1
CDR3: CASSLGDSSGNTIYF
DNA: TGTGCCAGCAGCTTAGGGGACAGCTCTGGAAACACCATATATTTT

V: TRBV6-1
size: -
J: TRBJ2-3
D: -
CDR3: CANPVRETTDTQYF
DNA: TGTGCCAACCCTGTACGGGAGACTACAGATACGCAGTATTTT

V: TRBV6-1
size: many
J: TRBJ2-1
D: TRBD1
CDR3: CASSGQVNSYNEQFF
DNA: TGTGCCAGCTCGGGACAGGTTAACTCCTACAATGAGCAGTTCTTC

V: TRBV5-4
size: -
J: TRBJ2-1
D: -
CDR3: CASSLAGASNEQFF
DNA: TGTGCCAGCAGCTTGGCGGGAGCGAGTAATGAGCAGTTCTTC

V: TRBV11-2
size: many
J: TRBJ2-7
D: TRBD1
CDR3: CASSPDRGLGEQYF
DNA: TGTGCCAGCAGCCCCGACAGGGGATTGGGCGAGCAGTACTTC

V: TRBV12-3/TRBV12-4
size: -
J: TRBJ1-6
D: -
CDR3: CASSLGTPLHF
DNA: TGTGCCAGCAGTTTAGGTACACCCCTCCACTTT

V: TRBV30
size: many
J: TRBJ1-1
D: TRBD1
CDR3: CAWRDRGGTEAFF
DNA: TGTGCCTGGAGGGACAGGGGCGGGACTGAAGCTTTCTTT

V: TRBV7-9
size: many
J: TRBJ2-1
D: TRBD2
CDR3: CASSLATGTSADNEQFF
DNA: TGTGCCAGCAGTTTGGCAACCGGGACTAGCGCCGACAATGAGCAGTTCTTC

V: TRBV29-1
size: many
J: TRBJ2-5
D: TRBD1
CDR3: CSVVSRGRMETQYF
DNA: TGCAGCGTCGTCTCCAGGGGGCGCATGGAGACCCAGTACTTC

V: TRBV20-1
size: many
J: TRBJ2-3
D: TRBD2
CDR3: CSARGAAGGGWTQYF
DNA: TGCAGTGCTAGAGGAGCGGCGGGAGGGGGATGGACGCAGTATTTT

V: TRBV4-1
size: -
J: TRBJ2-3
D: TRBD1
CDR3: CASSRPGQGIYTQYF
DNA: TGCGCCAGCAGCCGGCCAGGACAGGGGATTTATACGCAGTATTTT

V: TRBV6-1
size: few
J: TRBJ2-5
D: -
CDR3: CASSIFGGRGETQYF
DNA: TGTGCCAGCAGTATCTTCGGGGGGCGCGGGGAGACCCAGTACTTC

V: TRBV27
size: few
J: TRBJ2-5
D: -
CDR3: CASSSASWGETQYF
DNA: TGTGCCAGCAGTAGTGCTAGTTGGGGGGAGACCCAGTACTTC

V: TRBV4-1
size: few
J: TRBJ2-1
D: TRBD2
CDR3: CASSLGTSGRYEQFF
DNA: TGCGCCAGCAGCCTCGGGACTAGCGGGAGGTATGAGCAGTTCTTC

V: TRBV11-2
size: -
J: TRBJ2-1
D: -
CDR3: CASSFTLRDEQFF
DNA: TGTGCCAGCAGCTTTACCCTCAGGGATGAGCAGTTCTTC

V: TRBV2
size: many
J: TRBJ2-1
D: -
CDR3: CASSEVGRVNEQFF
DNA: TGTGCCAGCAGTGAAGTGGGCAGGGTCAATGAGCAGTTCTTC